Each of the 4 T cell receptor beta chains below was sequenced from the same sample in a study of cytomegalovirus exposure and HLA in healthy donors. Researchers ran the PCR with 60 Vbeta and 13 Jbeta primers. Only in-frame clones appear in the TCRdb table, and some are missing; sequencing was by immunoSEQ multiplex PCR. Among 150,000 to 200,000 clones listed, around 76% were seen once. Specimen: PBMCs. The receptors stem from a woman in her 40s in good health and CMV-seronegative.

The chain employs TRBV2 and TRBJ2-3; 7 bases align to TRBD2. This CDR3 has 16 amino acids. The germline V gene has CDR1 SNHLY and CDR2 FYNNEI. The CDR3: CARTGTGGLGTDTQYF. The DNA of the CDR3 is TGTGCTAGGACTGGGACGGGAGGCCTAGGCACAGATACGCAGTATTTT.

Notes on this clone: At one end the junction does not follow the germline gene, possibly because of a read error. The V call is TRBV7-7, the J call TRBJ2-5; 7 positions agree with TRBD1. The CDR3 has 14 residues. Germline V CDR1 and CDR2: SSHAT, FNYEAQ (reference sequence). The CDR3 reads CASSSRGGWETQYF. The CDR3 coding sequence is TGTGCTAGCAGCTCACGAGGGGGCTGGGAGACCCAGTACTTC.

This clone has more than one count but fewer than ten. The chain combines TRBV28 with TRBJ1-4, with TRBD1 identical over 7 bases. Germline lookup yields CDR1 MDHEN and CDR2 SYDVKM. The CDR3 has 14 amino acids. The J segment lost 5 bases and the V segment lost 7 bases, leaving 7 bases of the junction unmatched. CDR3 bases: TGTGCCAGCACCCTACAGGGGTTCAATGAAAAACTGTTTTTT. Protein sequence: CASTLQGFNEKLFF.

The chain couples TRBV6-6 to TRBJ1-4, with 10 bases fitting TRBD1. V lost 6 bases to trimming and J lost 7 bases; unmatched junction nucleotides: 5. CDR1 and CDR2 from the germline V gene are MNHNY and SVGAGI (reference sequence). The CDR3 length is 14 residues. The CDR3 nucleotides are TGTGCCAGCAGGCGACAGGGGGCAAGTGAAAAACTGTTTTTT. This gives the protein CASRRQGASEKLFF.